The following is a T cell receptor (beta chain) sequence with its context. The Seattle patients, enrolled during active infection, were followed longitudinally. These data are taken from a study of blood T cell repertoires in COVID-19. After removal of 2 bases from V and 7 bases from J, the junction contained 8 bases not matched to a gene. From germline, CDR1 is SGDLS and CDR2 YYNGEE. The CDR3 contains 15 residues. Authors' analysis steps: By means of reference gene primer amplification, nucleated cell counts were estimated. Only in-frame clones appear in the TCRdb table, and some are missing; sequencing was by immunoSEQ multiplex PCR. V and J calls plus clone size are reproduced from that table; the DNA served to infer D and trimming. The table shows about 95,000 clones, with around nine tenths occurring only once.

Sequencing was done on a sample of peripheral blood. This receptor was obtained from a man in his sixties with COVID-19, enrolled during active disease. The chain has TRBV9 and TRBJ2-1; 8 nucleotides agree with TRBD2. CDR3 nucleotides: TGTGCCAGCAGCGTTTCAAGCGGGAGAATAAATGAGCAGTTCTTC. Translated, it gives CASSVSSGRINEQFF.